This T cell receptor (beta chain) is from a study of cytomegalovirus exposure and HLA in healthy donors. Study results and limitations: The study had only CMV serostatus as immune exposure information.

A note on this clone: The antigen remains undetermined.

CDR1 and CDR2 (germline): SGHRS, YFSETQ. Trimming took 0 bases from V and 5 from J; bases not matched to a gene: 4. The CDR3 contains 14 residues. The PCR made use of 60 Vbeta and 13 Jbeta primers. The data were produced by immunoSEQ multiplex PCR, yet TCRdb's version contains in-frame clones alone and is incomplete. The top ten hold 1.3% to 1.5% of the sample, which has about 180,000 clones, around 80% seen once. Sample: PBMCs. This sequence was found in a girl aged 10 to 17 in good health and CMV-seropositive. The chain employs TRBV5-1 and TRBJ2-5; 7 bases agree with TRBD2. CDR3 nucleotide sequence: TGCGCCAGCAGCTTGGGACTAGCCTCCGAGACCCAGTACTTC. Translation gives CASSLGLASETQYF.